This TCR beta chain is drawn from a study of shared clonotypes between healthy human individuals. Overall study context: Per donor, CD8 memory used one plate, CD8 naive used two, CD4 memory used three and CD4 naive used three.

Notes on this clone: Antigen specificity is unknown.

Clones were read by immunoSEQ multiplex PCR, and TCRdb kept only the in-frame ones, dropping some. The sample contains some 650,000 clones, around 97% of which appear only once. Germline CDR1 is MDHEN and CDR2 is SYDVKM. The CDR3 loop spans 14 amino acids. Trimming took off 5 bases at V and 3 bases at J, with 8 bases between the two ends. General observations from the study: It was the few donors that limited the genetic and exposure-history diversity represented.

The sequenced sample was naive CD4+ T cells sorted from blood. The sample's subset: CD45RA+ positively selected. The chain joins TRBV28 to TRBJ2-6; tentative D call: TRBD1 (5 bases). The clonotype was recovered from a woman under 40 in good health. CDR3 protein: CASSRGGGANVLTF. CDR3 DNA sequence: TGTGCCAGCAGTAGGGGTGGTGGGGCCAACGTCCTGACTTTC.